Shown below are 19 T cell receptor beta chains from a single sample sequenced in a study of blood T cell repertoires in COVID-19. Sequenced by immunoSEQ multiplex PCR; TCRdb stores in-frame clones only, minus some. The table has 330,000 or so clones, roughly nine tenths seen once. The sequenced sample was peripheral blood. The receptors were gathered from a woman in her sixties or seventies with COVID-19, enrolled during active disease.

V usage is TRBV19 and J usage is TRBJ1-5; TRBD1 matches 10 bases. Germline-derived CDR1 and CDR2 are LNHDA and SQIVND (reference sequence). The CDR3 has 17 residues. The ends lost 7 bases at V and 2 bases at J; junction bases unmatched: 11. CDR3 in DNA: TGTGCCAGTAACCCGGGACAGGGGACTCTTGGCAATCAGCCCCAGCATTTT. Its protein is CASNPGQGTLGNQPQHF.

In nucleotides, the CDR3 is TGTGCCAGCAGCGCCTTTAGCGGGGGGGCATCAGATACGCAGTATTTT. Protein product: CASSAFSGGASDTQYF. The chain joins TRBV2 to TRBJ2-3; 11 nucleotides line up with TRBD2. CDR3 size: 16 residues. Germline loops: CDR1 SNHLY, CDR2 FYNNEI. V was clipped by 6 bases and J by 4 bases; unmatched bases: 9.

The gene calls are TRBV4-1 and TRBJ2-7; 10 nucleotides align to TRBD2. Germline V gene data show CDR1 as MGHRA and CDR2 as YSYEKL. The CDR3 runs 15 residues. Trimming took 1 base from V and 7 from J; bases not matched to a gene: 7. CDR3 loop: CASSQGLAGVGEQYF. For the CDR3, the DNA is TGCGCCAGCAGCCAAGGCCTAGCGGGGGTAGGTGAGCAGTACTTC.

V usage is TRBV19 and J usage is TRBJ1-2; TRBD1 might be the D (5 bases). V shed 7 bases and J shed 8 bases, with 17 bases lying between them. This CDR3 is built from 13 residues. Per germline, CDR1 LNHDA and CDR2 SQIVND (reference sequence). The CDR3 sequence: CASNRREKGGYTF. CDR3 DNA: TGTGCCAGTAACAGGCGCGAGAAGGGGGGCTACACCTTC.

This clone was detected only once. The CDR3 reads CASSFYRGGFDAQYF. CDR3 DNA: TGTGCCAGCTCATTTTACAGGGGGGGATTCGATGCGCAGTATTTT. The gene calls are TRBV18 and TRBJ2-3, with D possibly matching TRBD1 (8 bases). Germline loops: CDR1 KGHSH, CDR2 LQKENI. Trimming shortened V by 5 bases and J by 10 bases, and 22 bases separated the two germline ends. The CDR3 is made up of 15 amino acids.

This sequence joins TRBV12-5 and TRBJ2-7; D is possibly TRBD1 (6 bases). Germline V gives CDR1 LGHNT, CDR2 FRNRAP. Trimming took 7 bases from V and 5 from J, leaving 15 bases between them. CDR3 length: 13 residues. The CDR3 DNA is TGTGCTAGTGCCCCGACAGGTATCAACGAGCAGTACTTC. Encoded protein: CASAPTGINEQYF.

The V call is TRBV6-5, the J call TRBJ1-2, with 9 nucleotides matching TRBD1. The germline gives CDR1 MNHEY, CDR2 SVGAGI. CDR3 length: 15 amino acids. J gave up 6 bases and V 2 bases, and 7 bases lay outside the gene matches. For the CDR3, the DNA is TGTGCCAGCAGTTACCCAGGACAGGGGTTTGATGGCTACACCTTC. This translates into CASSYPGQGFDGYTF.

The genes are TRBV5-5 and TRBJ2-7, with TRBD1 identical over 10 bases. With 2 bases clipped from V and 5 bases from J, the junction kept 4 bases outside the gene matches. CDR3 length: 14 amino acids. Germline-derived CDR1 and CDR2 are SGHKS and YYEKEE (reference sequence). The CDR3 nucleotides read TGTGCCAGCAGCTTACGGACAGGGGGGGACGAGCAGTACTTC. It yields the protein CASSLRTGGDEQYF. Based on the CDR3 plus reference TRBV5-5 and TRBJ2-7, the full variable domain is DAGVTQSPTHLIKTRGQQVTLRCSPISGHKSVSWYQQVLGQGPQFIFQYYEKEERGRGNFPDRFSARQFPNYSSELNVNALLLGDSALYLCASSLRTGGDEQYFGPGTRLTVT.

The chain is built from TRBV15 and TRBJ1-1; D gene ambiguous. V lost 0 bases to trimming and J lost 5 bases, with 16 bases between them. Germline V CDR1 and CDR2: LNHNV, YYDKDF (reference sequence). This CDR3 comprises 16 residues. In DNA, the CDR3 is TGTGCCACCAGCAGAGATAAACTGCATATTAAAACTGAAGCTTTCTTT. Its protein product is CATSRDKLHIKTEAFF. Supplemented by reference TRBV15 and TRBJ1-1, the full variable domain reads DAMVIQNPRYQVTQFGKPVTLSCSQTLNHNVMYWYQQKSSQAPKLLFHYYDKDFNNEADTPDNFQSRRPNTSFCFLDIRSPGLGDTAMYLCATSRDKLHIKTEAFFGQGTRLTVV.

V usage is TRBV27 and J usage is TRBJ2-2; 15 bases map to TRBD2. The CDR3 contains 18 residues. Trimming took 1 base from V and 7 from J; bases not matched to a gene: 7. Germline V gives CDR1 MNHEY, CDR2 SMNVEV (reference sequence). The CDR3: CASSLLGLAGGMGGELFF. The CDR3 DNA reads TGTGCCAGCAGTTTATTGGGACTAGCGGGGGGAATGGGCGGGGAGCTGTTTTTT.

J is TRBJ1-2 and V is TRBV28, with 10 bases aligning to TRBD1. J was trimmed by 7 bases and V by 5 bases; bases with no gene match: 4. Germline CDR1 and CDR2: MDHEN and SYDVKM. CDR3 length equals 13 residues. This CDR3 reads CASSEGTGVGYTF. The CDR3 DNA reads as TGTGCCAGCAGTGAAGGGACAGGGGTTGGCTACACCTTC.

This chain connects TRBV2 to TRBJ1-5; D call uncertain. This CDR3 contains 14 residues. V was shortened by 1 base and J by 9 bases, with 13 bases between the two germline ends. Germline V CDR1 and CDR2: SNHLY, FYNNEI. CDR3 nucleotides: TGTGCCAGCAGTGAAGGAGGGAGAGGTCCGCCCCAGCATTTT. It encodes CASSEGGRGPPQHF.

V gene TRBV9 combines with J gene TRBJ2-2, with 8 bases lining up with TRBD2. The CDR3 loop spans 17 amino acids. Germline CDR1 reads SGDLS; CDR2 reads YYNGEE. Trimming cost V 0 bases and J 9 bases; bases outside gene matches: 13. The CDR3 nucleotides are TGTGCCAGCAGCGTAGGGTTGGTAGCGGGGACTTCGAGGGAGCTGTTTTTT. It specifies CASSVGLVAGTSRELFF. Full variable domain (rest looked up from reference TRBV9 and TRBJ2-2): DSGVTQTPKHLITATGQRVTLRCSPRSGDLSVYWYQQSLDQGLQFLIQYYNGEERAKGNILERFSAQQFPDLHSELNLSSLELGDSALYFCASSVGLVAGTSRELFFGEGSRLTVL.

The CDR3 DNA is TGTGCCAGCAGCTTGGCCCGGGGTGCCTCACCCCTCCACTTT. It translates to CASSLARGASPLHF. The chain carries TRBV5-6 and TRBJ1-6; D remains unclear. Deletions cut 0 bases from V and 10 bases from J, with 11 bases between. CDR1 SGHDT and CDR2 YYEEEE come from the germline V gene. The CDR3 runs 14 residues.

V usage is TRBV18 and J usage is TRBJ2-1; 10 nucleotides agree with TRBD1. Germline V gene sequence: CDR1 KGHSH, CDR2 LQKENI. The CDR3 consists of 15 residues. V dropped 5 bases and J dropped 4; count of bases not matched to a gene: 5. This CDR3 is CASSSGQGGYNEQFF. CDR3 in DNA: TGTGCCAGCTCATCCGGACAGGGGGGTTACAATGAGCAGTTCTTC.

V is TRBV5-8 and J is TRBJ2-7; 8 bases are a match to TRBD1. The CDR3 has 16 amino acids. With 4 bases clipped from V and 4 bases from J, the junction kept 13 bases outside the gene matches. In germline, CDR1 is SGHTS, CDR2 YDEGEE. CDR3 in amino acids: CASSAGVGQGAYEQYF. The CDR3 DNA reads as TGTGCCAGCAGCGCCGGCGTTGGGCAGGGGGCATACGAGCAGTACTTC.

The chain couples TRBV6-5 to TRBJ2-1, with D perhaps TRBD2 (5 bases). V lost 8 bases, J lost 6 bases, and 17 bases lay in between. The germline gives CDR1 MNHEY, CDR2 SVGAGI. The CDR3 consists of 14 residues. The CDR3 nucleotides read TGTGCCAGCGGACTGACTCGGAACAGCAATGAGCAGTTCTTC. Translation: CASGLTRNSNEQFF.

The chain employs TRBV6-4 and TRBJ2-5, with 8 bases aligning to TRBD2. This CDR3 is 15 amino acids long. Germline values: CDR1 MRHNA, CDR2 SNTAGT. Trimming cost V 6 bases and J 5 bases; bases outside gene matches: 11. CDR3 amino acids: CASSPGPAGVETQYF. The CDR3 region has the DNA TGTGCCAGCAGCCCCGGGCCAGCGGGGGTGGAGACCCAGTACTTC.

The chain joins TRBV18 to TRBJ1-6; no firm D call. The CDR3 loop spans 13 amino acids. Germline lookup yields CDR1 KGHSH and CDR2 LQKENI. Trimming removed 5 bases at V and 6 bases at J, with 8 bases between. Written as DNA, the CDR3 is TGTGCCAGCTCATCCGTTCTTAATTCACCCCTCCACTTT. This codes for CASSSVLNSPLHF. Full variable domain (remainder filled in from reference TRBV18 and TRBJ1-6): NAGVMQNPRHLVRRRGQEARLRCSPMKGHSHVYWYRQLPEEGLKFMVYLQKENIIDESGMPKERFSAEFPKEGPSILRIQQVVRGDSAAYFCASSSVLNSPLHFGNGTRLTVT.